This TCR beta chain was identified during a study of cytomegalovirus exposure and HLA in healthy donors. Study results and limitations: Upon later analysis, TCR association rates were observed to vary by HLA locus, being highest for DRB1 and lowest for HLA-C. Most TCR sequences were uncommon, yet certain public TCRs appeared in many donors. TRBV6-2, TRBV6-3 and some other V segments were excluded as indistinguishable. Diagnosis of cytomegalovirus status made by the classifier reportedly showed high specificity and sensitivity.

Note on this clone: Its antigen remains unidentified.

Vbeta (60) and Jbeta (13) primers were used in the PCR. The assay was immunoSEQ multiplex PCR, and TCRdb's table has in-frame clones only and misses some. The sample includes some 140,000 clones, roughly 79% of them seen just once. The CDR3 length is 12 residues. Germline values: CDR1 SQVTM, CDR2 ANQGSEA. Trimming took 5 bases from V and 5 from J; bases not matched to a gene: 4. The chain links TRBV29-1 to TRBJ1-1; TRBD1 aligns across 8 bases. This receptor was identified in a man aged 18 to 35 in good health and CMV-seronegative. Sample: PBMCs. CDR3 sequence: CSVQGARTEAFF. In DNA, the CDR3 is TGCAGCGTTCAGGGGGCTCGAACTGAAGCTTTCTTT.